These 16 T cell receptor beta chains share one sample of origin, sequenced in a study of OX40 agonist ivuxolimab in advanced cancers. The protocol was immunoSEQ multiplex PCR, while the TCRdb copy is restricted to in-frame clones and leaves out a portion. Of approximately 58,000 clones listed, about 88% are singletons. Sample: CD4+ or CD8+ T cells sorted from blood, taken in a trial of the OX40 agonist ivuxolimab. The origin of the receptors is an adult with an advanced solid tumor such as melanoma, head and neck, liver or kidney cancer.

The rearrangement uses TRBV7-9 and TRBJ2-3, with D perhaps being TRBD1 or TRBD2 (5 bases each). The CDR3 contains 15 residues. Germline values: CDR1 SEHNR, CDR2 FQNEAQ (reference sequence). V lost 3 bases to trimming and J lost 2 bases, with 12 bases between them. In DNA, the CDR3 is TGTGCCAGCAGCTTCGGGACCCTTCTCACAGATACGCAGTATTTT. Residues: CASSFGTLLTDTQYF.

The chain's CDR3 is CASRGGLNYGYTF. The CDR3 DNA reads TGTGCCAGCAGGGGGGGTCTTAACTATGGCTACACCTTC. The V gene is TRBV27, the J gene TRBJ1-2, with D perhaps matching TRBD1 (5 bases). The germline gives CDR1 MNHEY, CDR2 SMNVEV (reference sequence). The CDR3 spans 13 residues. Deletions cut 6 bases from V and 1 base from J, with 9 bases between.

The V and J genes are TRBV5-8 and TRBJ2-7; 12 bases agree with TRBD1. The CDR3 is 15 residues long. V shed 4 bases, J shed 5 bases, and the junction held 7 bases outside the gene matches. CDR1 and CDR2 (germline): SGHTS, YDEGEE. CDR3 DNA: TGTGCCAGCAGCCGATGGGACAGGGGGCGCGACGAGCAGTACTTC. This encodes CASSRWDRGRDEQYF.

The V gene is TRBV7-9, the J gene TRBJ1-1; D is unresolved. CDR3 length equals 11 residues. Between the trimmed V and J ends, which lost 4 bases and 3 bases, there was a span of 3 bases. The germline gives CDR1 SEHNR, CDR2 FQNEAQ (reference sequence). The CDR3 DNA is TGTGCCAGCAGCTCCTACACTGAAGCTTTCTTT. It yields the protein CASSSYTEAFF.

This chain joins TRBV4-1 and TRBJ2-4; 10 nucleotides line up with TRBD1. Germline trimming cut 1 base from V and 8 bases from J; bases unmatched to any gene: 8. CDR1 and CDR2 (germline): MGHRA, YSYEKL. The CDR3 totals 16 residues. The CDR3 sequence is CASSQVDRGFWDIQYF. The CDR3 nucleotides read TGCGCCAGCAGCCAAGTGGACAGGGGGTTTTGGGACATTCAGTACTTC.

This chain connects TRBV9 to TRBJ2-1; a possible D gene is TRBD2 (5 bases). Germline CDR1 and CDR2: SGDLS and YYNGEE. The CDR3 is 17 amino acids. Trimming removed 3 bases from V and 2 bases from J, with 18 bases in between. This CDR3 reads CASSGAQRQTPYNEQFF. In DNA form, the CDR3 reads TGTGCCAGCAGCGGGGCCCAGCGGCAGACCCCCTACAATGAGCAGTTCTTC.

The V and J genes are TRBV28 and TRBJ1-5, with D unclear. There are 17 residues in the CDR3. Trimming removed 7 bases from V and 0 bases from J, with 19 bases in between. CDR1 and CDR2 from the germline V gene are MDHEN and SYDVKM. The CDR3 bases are TGTGCCAGCAACTCCCTGACTATGACCTATAGCAATCAGCCCCAGCATTTT. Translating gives CASNSLTMTYSNQPQHF.

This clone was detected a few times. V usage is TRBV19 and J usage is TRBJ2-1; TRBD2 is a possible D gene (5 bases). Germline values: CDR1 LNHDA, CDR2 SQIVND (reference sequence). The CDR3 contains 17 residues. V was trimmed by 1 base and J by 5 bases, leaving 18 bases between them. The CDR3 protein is CASSIAGISALDNEQFF. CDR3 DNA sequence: TGTGCCAGTAGTATAGCCGGGATTAGTGCCCTAGACAATGAGCAGTTCTTC.

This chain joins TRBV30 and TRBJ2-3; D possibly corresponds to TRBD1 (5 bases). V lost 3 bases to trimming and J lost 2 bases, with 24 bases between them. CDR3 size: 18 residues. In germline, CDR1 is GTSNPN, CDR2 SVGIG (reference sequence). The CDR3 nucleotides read TGTGCCTGGAGGGACCACTTTAAGAGACAGCAAGTCACAGATACGCAGTATTTT. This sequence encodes CAWRDHFKRQQVTDTQYF. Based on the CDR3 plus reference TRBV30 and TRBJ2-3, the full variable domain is SQTIHQWPATLVQPVGSPLSLECTVEGTSNPNLYWYRQAAGRGLQLLFYSVGIGQISSEVPQNLSASRPQDRQFILSSKKLLLSDSGFYLCAWRDHFKRQQVTDTQYFGPGTRLTVL.

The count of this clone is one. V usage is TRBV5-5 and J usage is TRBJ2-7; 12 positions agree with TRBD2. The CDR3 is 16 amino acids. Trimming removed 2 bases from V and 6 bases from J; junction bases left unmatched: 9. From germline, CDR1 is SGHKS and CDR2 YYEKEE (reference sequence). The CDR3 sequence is CASSFQLAGGGSEQYF. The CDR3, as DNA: TGTGCCAGCAGCTTCCAACTAGCGGGAGGAGGCTCCGAGCAGTACTTC.

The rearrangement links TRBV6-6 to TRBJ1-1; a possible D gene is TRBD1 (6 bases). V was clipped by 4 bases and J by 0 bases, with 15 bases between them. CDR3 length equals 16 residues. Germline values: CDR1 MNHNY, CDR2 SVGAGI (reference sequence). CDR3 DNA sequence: TGTGCCAGCAGTTTGCCCGGGACACTCATGAACACTGAAGCTTTCTTT. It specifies CASSLPGTLMNTEAFF.

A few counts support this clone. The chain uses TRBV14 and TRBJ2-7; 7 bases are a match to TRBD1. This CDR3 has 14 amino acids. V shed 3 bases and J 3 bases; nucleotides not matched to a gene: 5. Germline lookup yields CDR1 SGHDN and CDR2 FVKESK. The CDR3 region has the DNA TGTGCCAGCAGCCAGGGACAGCTAAACTACGAGCAGTACTTC. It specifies CASSQGQLNYEQYF.

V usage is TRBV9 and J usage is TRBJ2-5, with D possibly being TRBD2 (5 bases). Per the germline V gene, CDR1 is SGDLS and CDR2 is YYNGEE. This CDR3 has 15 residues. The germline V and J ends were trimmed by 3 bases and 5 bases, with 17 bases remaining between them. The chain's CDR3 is CASSASLSVAETQYF. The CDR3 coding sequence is TGTGCCAGCAGCGCTTCCCTTAGCGTCGCGGAGACCCAGTACTTC. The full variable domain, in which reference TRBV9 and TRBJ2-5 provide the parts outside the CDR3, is DSGVTQTPKHLITATGQRVTLRCSPRSGDLSVYWYQQSLDQGLQFLIQYYNGEERAKGNILERFSAQQFPDLHSELNLSSLELGDSALYFCASSASLSVAETQYFGPGTRLLVL.

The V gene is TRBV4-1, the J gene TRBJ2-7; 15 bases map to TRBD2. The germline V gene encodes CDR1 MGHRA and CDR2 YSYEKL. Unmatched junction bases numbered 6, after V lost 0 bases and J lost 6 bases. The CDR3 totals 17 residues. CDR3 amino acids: CASSQEWTSGRGLEQYF. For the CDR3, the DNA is TGCGCCAGCAGCCAAGAATGGACTAGCGGGAGGGGGCTCGAGCAGTACTTC.

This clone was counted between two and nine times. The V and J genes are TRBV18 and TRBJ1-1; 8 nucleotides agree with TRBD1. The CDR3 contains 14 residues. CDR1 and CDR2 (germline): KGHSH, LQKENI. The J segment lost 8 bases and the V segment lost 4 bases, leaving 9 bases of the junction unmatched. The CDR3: CASSLQGANGEAFF. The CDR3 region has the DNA TGTGCCAGCTCACTGCAGGGGGCAAACGGAGAAGCTTTCTTT.

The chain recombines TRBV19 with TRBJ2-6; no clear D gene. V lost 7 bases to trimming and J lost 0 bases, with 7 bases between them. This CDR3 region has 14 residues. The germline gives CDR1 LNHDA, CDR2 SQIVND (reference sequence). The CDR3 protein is CASKPTSGANVLTF. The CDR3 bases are TGTGCCAGTAAGCCGACCTCTGGGGCCAACGTCCTGACTTTC.